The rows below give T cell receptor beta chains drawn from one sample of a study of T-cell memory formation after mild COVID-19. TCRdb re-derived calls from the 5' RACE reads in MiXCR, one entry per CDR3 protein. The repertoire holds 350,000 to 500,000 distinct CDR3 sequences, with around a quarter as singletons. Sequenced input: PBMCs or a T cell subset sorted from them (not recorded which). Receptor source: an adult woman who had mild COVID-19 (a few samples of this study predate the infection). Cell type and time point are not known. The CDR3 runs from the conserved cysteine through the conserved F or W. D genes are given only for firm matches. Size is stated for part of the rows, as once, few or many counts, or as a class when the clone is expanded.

TGTGCCAGCAGCCAAGAAGCGGGAGGTTACGAGCAGTACTTC | CASSQEAGGYEQYF | TRBJ2-7 | NA | TRBD2 | TRBV3-1
TGCAGTGCGGAAATTCAGGAGGGGACCACTGAAGCTTTCTTT | CSAEIQEGTTEAFF | TRBJ1-1 | NA | NA | TRBV20-1
TGCAGCGTTACCCCGGGGCCGGGGGAGCTGTTTTTT | CSVTPGPGELFF | TRBJ2-2 | NA | NA | TRBV29-1
TGTGCCAGCAGTTACGCTCCGGGAGCCTACAATGAGCAGTTCTTC | CASSYAPGAYNEQFF | TRBJ2-1 | NA | NA | TRBV6-5
TGTGCCAGCAGTTATGGACAGGGGGCAGGCGGCGGCTACACCTTC | CASSYGQGAGGGYTF | TRBJ1-2 | few | TRBD1 | TRBV7-9
TGTGCCAGCAGCGACCCGGGACAGGGGCCCTACACCGGGGAGCTGTTTTTT | CASSDPGQGPYTGELFF | TRBJ2-2 | NA | TRBD1 | TRBV9
TGTGCCAGCAGCCCTGGGACCGACCCCTCCTACAATGAGCAGTTCTTC | CASSPGTDPSYNEQFF | TRBJ2-1 | NA | NA | TRBV7-7
TGTGCCAGCAGCTTAGAAGGTTTTATGAGTGAAGCTTTCTTT | CASSLEGFMSEAFF | TRBJ1-1 | NA | NA | TRBV7-9
TGCGCCAGCAGCCCCGGGACGGTCCAAGAGACCCAGTACTTC | CASSPGTVQETQYF | TRBJ2-5 | many | NA | TRBV5-1
TGTGCCAGCAGCCCAAGTCTCTACGAGCAGTACTTC | CASSPSLYEQYF | TRBJ2-7 | many | NA | TRBV12-3/TRBV12-4
TGTGCCACCAGTGACCCCACTAGCGGGGCGAACACCGGGGAGCTGTTTTTT | CATSDPTSGANTGELFF | TRBJ2-2 | NA | TRBD2 | TRBV24-1
TGTGCCAGCAGCGCGGCCCTCCATCTTTCTGAGCAGTTCTTC | CASSAALHLSEQFF | TRBJ2-1 | few | NA | TRBV6-5
TGTGCCAGCAGCCGTGTAGCGTCCTCCTACAATGAGCAGTTCTTC | CASSRVASSYNEQFF | TRBJ2-1 | few | NA | TRBV7-2
TGCAGCGCTCGCCGTGGACGGGAGCTGTTTTTT | CSARRGRELFF | TRBJ2-2 | NA | NA | TRBV29-1
TGTGCCAGCAGCGCCTCCGGGACAGGGAGTGGAGAGACCCAGTACTTC | CASSASGTGSGETQYF | TRBJ2-5 | few | TRBD1 | TRBV7-2
TGCAGTGCTAGAGCACCACTTAGGACAGGGAACGAGCAGTACTTC | CSARAPLRTGNEQYF | TRBJ2-7 | few | TRBD1 | TRBV20-1
TGTGCCAGCAGTGGGAGCTCGGAGCAGTACTTC | CASSGSSEQYF | TRBJ2-7 | NA | NA | TRBV2
TGTGCCAGTAGTATGGGGGCGCGGAGCACTGAAGCTTTCTTT | CASSMGARSTEAFF | TRBJ1-1 | NA | NA | TRBV19
TGCGCCAGCAGCCAAGAAGGCTGGGCAGGGGGAACCTACGAGCAGTACTTC | CASSQEGWAGGTYEQYF | TRBJ2-7 | few | TRBD1 | TRBV4-1
TGTGCCACCGGCCGAGGGCAAGGGACCGGGGAGCTGTTTTTT | CATGRGQGTGELFF | TRBJ2-2 | NA | NA | TRBV15
TGTGCCAGCAGCTCGGGACTAGCCCATCCGAGCTCCTACAATGAGCAGTTCTTC | CASSSGLAHPSSYNEQFF | TRBJ2-1 | NA | TRBD2 | TRBV6-5
TGTGCCAGCAGCTTAGGGCTAGTCGTTGGCTCCTACGAGCAGTACTTC | CASSLGLVVGSYEQYF | TRBJ2-7 | few | NA | TRBV7-8
TGTGCCTGGAGTGTACAGCATAGCTACGAGCAGTACTTC | CAWSVQHSYEQYF | TRBJ2-7 | NA | NA | TRBV30
TGTGCCAGTAGATTCCAGAGTCAAGAGACCCAGTACTTC | CASRFQSQETQYF | TRBJ2-5 | few | NA | TRBV19
TGTGCCAGCAGTGTCCACAGGGGAGGCAATCAGCCCCAGCATTTT | CASSVHRGGNQPQHF | TRBJ1-5 | NA | TRBD1 | TRBV6-1